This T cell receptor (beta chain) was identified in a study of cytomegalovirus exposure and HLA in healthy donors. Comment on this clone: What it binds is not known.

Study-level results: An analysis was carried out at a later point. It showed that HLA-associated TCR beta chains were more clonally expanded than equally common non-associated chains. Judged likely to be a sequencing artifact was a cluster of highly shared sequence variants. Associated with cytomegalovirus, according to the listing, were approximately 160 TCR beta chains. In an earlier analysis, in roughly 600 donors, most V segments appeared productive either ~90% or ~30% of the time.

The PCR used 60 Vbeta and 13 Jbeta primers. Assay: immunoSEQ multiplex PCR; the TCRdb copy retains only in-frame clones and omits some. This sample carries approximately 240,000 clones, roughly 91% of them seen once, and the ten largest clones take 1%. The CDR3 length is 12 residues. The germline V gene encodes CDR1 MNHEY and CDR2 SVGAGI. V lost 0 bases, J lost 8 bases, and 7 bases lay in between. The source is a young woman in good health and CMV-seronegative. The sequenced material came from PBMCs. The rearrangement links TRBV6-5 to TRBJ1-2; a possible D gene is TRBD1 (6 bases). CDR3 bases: TGTGCCAGCAGTTACTCGACAGGAGGCTACACCTTC. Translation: CASSYSTGGYTF.